Following are 15 T cell receptor beta chains from one sample sequenced in a study of blood T cell repertoires in COVID-19. Produced via immunoSEQ multiplex PCR; TCRdb's table is partial and in-frame only. The table shows around 40,000 clones, with approximately 85% occurring only once. The sample comprised peripheral blood. Every receptor here comes from a human donor in a cohort sampled during active COVID-19.

This chain connects TRBV18 to TRBJ1-3; 8 bases map to TRBD1. With 2 bases clipped from V and 8 bases from J, the junction kept 8 bases outside the gene matches. The CDR3 totals 15 residues. Germline V gives CDR1 KGHSH, CDR2 LQKENI. The CDR3 loop reads CASSPFGQGGDTIYF. The DNA for the CDR3 is TGTGCCAGCTCACCATTCGGACAGGGAGGCGACACCATATATTTT.

J is TRBJ2-7 and V is TRBV5-1, with unresolved D. Germline assignment: CDR1 SGHRS and CDR2 YFSETQ. This CDR3 comprises 14 residues. V was clipped by 1 base and J by 2 bases, with 10 bases between them. The CDR3 DNA is TGCGCCAGCAGCTTGCACATCGACACCTACGAGCAGTACTTC. Protein product: CASSLHIDTYEQYF. Together with reference TRBV5-1 and TRBJ2-7, the CDR3 gives the full variable domain: KAGVTQTPRYLIKTRGQQVTLSCSPISGHRSVSWYQQTPGQGLQFLFEYFSETQRNKGNFPGRFSGRQFSNSRSEMNVSTLELGDSALYLCASSLHIDTYEQYFGPGTRLTVT.

V usage is TRBV15 and J usage is TRBJ1-5; D is undetermined. Germline-derived CDR1 and CDR2 are LNHNV and YYDKDF (reference sequence). Trimming removed 0 bases at V and 1 base at J, with 4 bases between. This CDR3 has 14 amino acids. CDR3 loop: CATSRDQSNQPQHF. The CDR3 DNA is TGTGCCACCAGCAGAGATCAGAGCAATCAGCCCCAGCATTTT. The whole variable domain, filled in from reference TRBV15 and TRBJ1-5, reads DAMVIQNPRYQVTQFGKPVTLSCSQTLNHNVMYWYQQKSSQAPKLLFHYYDKDFNNEADTPDNFQSRRPNTSFCFLDIRSPGLGDTAMYLCATSRDQSNQPQHFGDGTRLSIL.

The chain employs TRBV19 and TRBJ2-1; tentative D call: TRBD1 (5 bases). Germline V lookup: CDR1 LNHDA, CDR2 SQIVND (reference sequence). CDR3 length: 13 residues. Deletions cut 6 bases from V and 8 bases from J, with 14 bases between. For the CDR3, the DNA is TGTGCCAGTAGATATGGGGCAAGGGATGAGCAGTTCTTC. Residues: CASRYGARDEQFF.

The chain links TRBV27 to TRBJ1-5, with TRBD1 as a possible D gene (6 bases). V lost 6 bases and J 7 bases, leaving 16 bases between the germline ends. The CDR3 spans 14 residues. Germline V gene sequence: CDR1 MNHEY, CDR2 SMNVEV (reference sequence). The CDR3 DNA reads as TGTGCCAGCAGCCTGGACAGCCTGGGGCAGCCCCAGCATTTT. Residues: CASSLDSLGQPQHF.

The V call is TRBV29-1, the J call TRBJ2-1; TRBD1 might be the D (6 bases). The germline V and J ends were trimmed by 2 bases and 8 bases, with 13 bases remaining between them. The CDR3 spans 13 residues. CDR1 is SQVTM, CDR2 ANQGSEA, per germline. CDR3 sequence: CSVERGWDYEQFF. The CDR3 DNA sequence: TGCAGCGTTGAAAGGGGGTGGGATTATGAGCAGTTCTTC.

The chain is built from TRBV5-4 and TRBJ2-2; 11 bases match TRBD2. Unmatched junction bases numbered 2, after V lost 0 bases and J lost 1 base. There are 17 residues in the CDR3. Per the germline V gene, CDR1 is SGHNT and CDR2 is YYREEE (reference sequence). The CDR3 DNA is TGTGCCAGCAGCTTGGACGGGACTAGCGGGAACACCGGGGAGCTGTTTTTT. The encoded protein is CASSLDGTSGNTGELFF. The full variable domain, with the rest looked up from reference TRBV5-4 and TRBJ2-2, is ETGVTQSPTHLIKTRGQQVTLRCSSQSGHNTVSWYQQALGQGPQFIFQYYREEENGRGNFPPRFSGLQFPNYSSELNVNALELDDSALYLCASSLDGTSGNTGELFFGEGSRLTVL.

The V and J genes are TRBV2 and TRBJ2-1, with 8 bases aligning to TRBD1. The J segment lost 1 base and the V segment lost 3 bases, leaving 5 bases of the junction unmatched. The CDR3 is 16 residues long. Germline CDR1 reads SNHLY; CDR2 reads FYNNEI. The DNA for the CDR3 is TGTGCCAGCAGTGAGGGGCAGGGGGCATCCTACAATGAGCAGTTCTTC. It is translated as CASSEGQGASYNEQFF. Together with reference TRBV2 and TRBJ2-1, the CDR3 gives the full variable domain: EPEVTQTPSHQVTQMGQEVILRCVPISNHLYFYWYRQILGQKVEFLVSFYNNEISEKSEIFDDQFSVERPDGSNFTLKIRSTKLEDSAMYFCASSEGQGASYNEQFFGPGTRLTVL.

The chain recombines TRBV7-2 with TRBJ2-7; D might be TRBD2 (7 bases). CDR1 and CDR2 (germline): SGHTA, FQGNSA. This CDR3 contains 15 residues. The V and J ends lost 4 bases and 6 bases respectively, with 19 bases between them. CDR3 DNA: TGTGCCAGCAGCTCCGGCGGGGGCCCTGGTTTCGAGCAGTACTTC. It encodes CASSSGGGPGFEQYF.

The chain employs TRBV3-1 (or the pseudogene TRBV3-2) and TRBJ2-7; 7 positions agree with TRBD2. The junction had 5 bases not matched to a gene; V was cut back by 4 bases and J by 2 bases. The CDR3 has 14 amino acids. Germline CDR1 reads LGHDT; CDR2 reads YNNKEL (reference sequence). The CDR3 nucleotides read TGTGCCAGCAGCCTGGGGGGGGTAACCTACGAGCAGTACTTC. It translates to CASSLGGVTYEQYF.

Only one count was recorded for this clone. The rearrangement joins TRBV7-9 to TRBJ1-1; tentative D call: TRBD1 (5 bases). The CDR3 totals 14 residues. From germline, CDR1 is SEHNR and CDR2 FQNEAQ (reference sequence). V was shortened by 4 bases and J by 8 bases, with 17 bases between the two germline ends. CDR3 protein: CASSSRTPGREAFF. The DNA of the CDR3 is TGTGCCAGCAGCTCCCGGACACCTGGCAGGGAAGCTTTCTTT.

The CDR3 DNA reads TGTGCCAGTAGTATCAGGACAAACTACTATGGCTACACCTTC. It translates to CASSIRTNYYGYTF. The chain recombines TRBV19 with TRBJ1-2; a possible D gene is TRBD1 (5 bases). V lost 3 bases, J lost 3 bases, and 11 bases lay in between. CDR1 is LNHDA and CDR2 is SQIVND in the germline V gene (reference sequence). The CDR3 extends over 14 amino acids. Together with reference TRBV19 and TRBJ1-2, the CDR3 gives the full variable domain: DGGITQSPKYLFRKEGQNVTLSCEQNLNHDAMYWYRQDPGQGLRLIYYSQIVNDFQKGDIAEGYSVSREKKESFPLTVTSAQKNPTAFYLCASSIRTNYYGYTFGSGTRLTVV.

Here the CDR3 reads CASSTRDRGRTGELFF. DNA for the CDR3: TGTGCCAGCAGCACCCGGGACAGGGGGCGGACCGGGGAGCTGTTTTTT. The rearrangement links TRBV5-4 to TRBJ2-2, with 12 bases that match TRBD1. J lost 5 bases, V lost 4 bases, and 6 bases had no gene match. Germline V gene sequence: CDR1 SGHNT, CDR2 YYREEE (reference sequence). The CDR3 sequence is 16 residues long.

This clone was picked up one time. The chain employs TRBV15 and TRBJ2-5; 7 bases match TRBD2. The germline CDR1 and CDR2 sequences are LNHNV and YYDKDF (reference sequence). The CDR3 length is 14 residues. V lost 5 bases to trimming and J lost 1 base; unmatched junction nucleotides: 4. The CDR3 loop is CATSGRVGQETQYF. DNA of the CDR3: TGTGCCACCAGCGGGAGGGTTGGCCAAGAGACCCAGTACTTC.

The chain joins TRBV11-1 to TRBJ2-7; a weak D match, TRBD2 (6 bases). Trimming took off 11 bases at V and 9 bases at J, with 23 bases between the two ends. The CDR3 is 13 amino acids. Germline V gene sequence: CDR1 SGHAT, CDR2 FQDESV (reference sequence). The CDR3 loop reads CASEISGSGGQYF. DNA for the CDR3: TGTGCCTCCGAGATTTCCGGGTCCGGGGGGCAGTACTTC.